The T cell receptor beta chain under discussion was sequenced for a study of T cell changes during pregnancy in multiple sclerosis. The CDR3 has 16 amino acids. Germline V gene data show CDR1 as SGHRS and CDR2 as YFSETQ. V lost 0 bases and J lost 2; bases outside the gene matches: 5. Sequencing used immunoSEQ multiplex PCR; TCRdb keeps in-frame clones, though not all of them. The data contain some 41,000 clones, 90% to 95% of them singletons. The chain uses TRBV5-1 and TRBJ2-3, with TRBD2 identical over 8 bases. This material consisted of CD8+ T cells from peripheral blood mononuclear cells, taken in the third trimester of pregnancy. The source of this sequence is a female donor with multiple sclerosis, enrolled in a pregnancy study. CDR3 nucleotides: TGCGCCAGCAGCTTGGCGGCGGGAGGCCCCACAGATACGCAGTATTTT. This encodes CASSLAAGGPTDTQYF.